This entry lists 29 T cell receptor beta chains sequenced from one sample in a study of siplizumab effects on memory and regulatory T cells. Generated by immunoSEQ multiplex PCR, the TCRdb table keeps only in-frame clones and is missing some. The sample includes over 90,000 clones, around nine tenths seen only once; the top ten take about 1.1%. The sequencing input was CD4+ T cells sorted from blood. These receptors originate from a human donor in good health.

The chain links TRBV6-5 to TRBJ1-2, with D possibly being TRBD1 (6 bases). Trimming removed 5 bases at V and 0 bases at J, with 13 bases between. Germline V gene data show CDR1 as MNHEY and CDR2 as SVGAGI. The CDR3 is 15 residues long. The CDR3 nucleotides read TGTGCCAGCAGTGCTCGGGGGGCGGCTAACTATGGCTACACCTTC. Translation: CASSARGAANYGYTF.

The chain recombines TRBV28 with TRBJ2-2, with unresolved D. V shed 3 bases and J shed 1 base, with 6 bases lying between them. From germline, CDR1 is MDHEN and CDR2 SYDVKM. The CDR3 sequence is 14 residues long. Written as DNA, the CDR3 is TGTGCCAGCAGTTTGTGGCAGAACACCGGGGAGCTGTTTTTT. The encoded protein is CASSLWQNTGELFF.

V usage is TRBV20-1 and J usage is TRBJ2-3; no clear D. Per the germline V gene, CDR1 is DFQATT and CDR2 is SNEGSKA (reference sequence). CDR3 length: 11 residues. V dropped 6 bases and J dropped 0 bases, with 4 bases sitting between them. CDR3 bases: TGCAGTGCCGCGAGCACAGATACGCAGTATTTT. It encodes CSAASTDTQYF.

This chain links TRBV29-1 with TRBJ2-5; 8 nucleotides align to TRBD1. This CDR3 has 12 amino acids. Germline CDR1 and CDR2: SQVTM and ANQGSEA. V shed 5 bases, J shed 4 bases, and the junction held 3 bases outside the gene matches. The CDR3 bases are TGCAGCGTTACAGGGGGTGGAGAGACCCAGTACTTC. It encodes CSVTGGGETQYF.

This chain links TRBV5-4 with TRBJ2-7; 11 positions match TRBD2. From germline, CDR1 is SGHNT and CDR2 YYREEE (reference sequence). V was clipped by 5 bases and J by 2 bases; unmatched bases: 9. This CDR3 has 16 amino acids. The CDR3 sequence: CASRRGGTSGTYEQYF. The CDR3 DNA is TGTGCCAGCAGAAGGGGGGGGACTAGCGGTACCTACGAGCAGTACTTC.

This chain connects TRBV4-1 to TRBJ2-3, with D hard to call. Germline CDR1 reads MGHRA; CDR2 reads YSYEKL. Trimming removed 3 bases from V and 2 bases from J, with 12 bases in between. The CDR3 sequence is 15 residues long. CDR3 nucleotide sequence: TGCGCCAGCAGCCAGAGGCTAACTGTCACAGATACGCAGTATTTT. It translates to CASSQRLTVTDTQYF.

CDR3: CASSLKGLAVTDTQYF. In DNA, the CDR3 is TGTGCCAGCAGCTTAAAGGGACTAGCGGTCACAGATACGCAGTATTTT. The genes are TRBV7-3 and TRBJ2-3; the match to TRBD2 covers 11 bases. With V trimmed by 1 base and J by 2 bases, 2 bases remained unmatched. Per germline, CDR1 SGHTA and CDR2 FQGTGA. The CDR3 has 16 amino acids.

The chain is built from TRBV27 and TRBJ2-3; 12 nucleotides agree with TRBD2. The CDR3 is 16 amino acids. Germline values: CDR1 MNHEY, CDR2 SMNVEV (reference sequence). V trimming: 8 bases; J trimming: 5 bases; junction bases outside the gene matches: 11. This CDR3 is CASGRLAGGGRDTQYF. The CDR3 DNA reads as TGTGCCAGCGGTCGCCTAGCGGGAGGGGGGCGAGATACGCAGTATTTT.

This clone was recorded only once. CDR3 bases: TGTGCCAGCTCACCGTCGACTAGCGGCCACAATGAGCAGTTCTTC. This sequence encodes CASSPSTSGHNEQFF. The chain combines TRBV18 with TRBJ2-1; 9 positions agree with TRBD2. CDR3 length equals 15 residues. The V segment lost 3 bases and the J segment 5 bases; nucleotides outside the gene matches: 5. Germline V gene sequence: CDR1 KGHSH, CDR2 LQKENI.

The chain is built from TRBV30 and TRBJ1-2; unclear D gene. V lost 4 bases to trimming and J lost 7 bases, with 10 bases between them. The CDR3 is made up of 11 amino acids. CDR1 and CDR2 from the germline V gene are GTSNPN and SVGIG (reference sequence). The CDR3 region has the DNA TGTGCCTGGAATTTCGGGGTTGGCTACACCTTC. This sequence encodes CAWNFGVGYTF. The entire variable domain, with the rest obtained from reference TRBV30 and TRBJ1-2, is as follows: SQTIHQWPATLVQPVGSPLSLECTVEGTSNPNLYWYRQAAGRGLQLLFYSVGIGQISSEVPQNLSASRPQDRQFILSSKKLLLSDSGFYLCAWNFGVGYTFGSGTRLTVV.

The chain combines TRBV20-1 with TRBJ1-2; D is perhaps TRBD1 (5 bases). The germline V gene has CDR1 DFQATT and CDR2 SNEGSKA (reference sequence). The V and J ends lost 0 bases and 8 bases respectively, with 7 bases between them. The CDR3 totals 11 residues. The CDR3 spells CSARDSGGYTF. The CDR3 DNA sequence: TGCAGTGCTAGAGACTCAGGGGGCTACACCTTC.

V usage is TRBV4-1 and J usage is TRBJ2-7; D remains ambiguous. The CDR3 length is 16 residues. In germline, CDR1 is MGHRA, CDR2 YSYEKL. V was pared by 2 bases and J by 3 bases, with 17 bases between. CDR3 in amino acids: CASSQSSQERVYEQYF. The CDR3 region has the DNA TGCGCCAGCAGCCAATCCTCTCAAGAACGGGTCTACGAGCAGTACTTC.

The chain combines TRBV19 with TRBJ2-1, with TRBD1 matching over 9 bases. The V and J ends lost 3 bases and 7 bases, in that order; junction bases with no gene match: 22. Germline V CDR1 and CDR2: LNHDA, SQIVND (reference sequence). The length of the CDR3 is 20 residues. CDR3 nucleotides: TGTGCCAGTAGTATCGGATTATGGACAGGGGCCTCTGGGGGGGCGAATGAGCAGTTCTTC. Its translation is CASSIGLWTGASGGANEQFF.

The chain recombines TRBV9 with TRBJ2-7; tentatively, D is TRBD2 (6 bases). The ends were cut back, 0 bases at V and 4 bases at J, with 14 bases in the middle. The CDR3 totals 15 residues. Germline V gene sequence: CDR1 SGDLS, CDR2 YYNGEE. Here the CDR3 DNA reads TGTGCCAGCAGCGTAGGGGGAGGAAGGGCTTACGAGCAGTACTTC. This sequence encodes CASSVGGGRAYEQYF.

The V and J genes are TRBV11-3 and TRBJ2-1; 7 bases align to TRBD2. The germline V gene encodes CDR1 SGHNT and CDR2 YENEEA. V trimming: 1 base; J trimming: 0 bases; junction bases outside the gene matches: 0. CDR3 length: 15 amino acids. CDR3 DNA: TGTGCCAGCAGCTTAGGCGGGAGCTCCTACAATGAGCAGTTCTTC. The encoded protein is CASSLGGSSYNEQFF.

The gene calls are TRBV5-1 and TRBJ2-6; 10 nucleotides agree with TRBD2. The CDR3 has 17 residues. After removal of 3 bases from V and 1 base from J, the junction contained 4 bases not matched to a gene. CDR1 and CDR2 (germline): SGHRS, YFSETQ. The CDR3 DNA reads TGCGCCAGCAGCTGGTCTAGCGGGAGTTCTGGGGCCAACGTCCTGACTTTC. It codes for CASSWSSGSSGANVLTF. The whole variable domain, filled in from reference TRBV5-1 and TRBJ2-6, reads KAGVTQTPRYLIKTRGQQVTLSCSPISGHRSVSWYQQTPGQGLQFLFEYFSETQRNKGNFPGRFSGRQFSNSRSEMNVSTLELGDSALYLCASSWSSGSSGANVLTFGAGSRLTVL.

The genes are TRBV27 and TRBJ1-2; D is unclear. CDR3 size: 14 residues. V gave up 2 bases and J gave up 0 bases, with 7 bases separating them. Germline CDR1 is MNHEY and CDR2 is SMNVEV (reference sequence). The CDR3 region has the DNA TGTGCCAGCAGTTTAGGACCGACTAACTATGGCTACACCTTC. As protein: CASSLGPTNYGYTF.

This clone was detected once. The DNA of the CDR3 is TGTGCCAGCAGCCTGCCAAACTCGGGCGGCTACACCTTC. It encodes CASSLPNSGGYTF. The rearrangement links TRBV5-5 to TRBJ1-2; D gene uncertain. Per germline, CDR1 SGHKS and CDR2 YYEKEE (reference sequence). This CDR3 has 13 amino acids. V lost 4 bases and J lost 8, with 15 bases in between.

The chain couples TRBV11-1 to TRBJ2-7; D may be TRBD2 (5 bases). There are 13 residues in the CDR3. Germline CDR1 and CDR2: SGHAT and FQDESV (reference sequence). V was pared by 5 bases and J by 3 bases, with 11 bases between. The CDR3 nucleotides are TGTGCCAGCAGCAGAGCGGTTCTCTACGAGCAGTACTTC. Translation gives CASSRAVLYEQYF. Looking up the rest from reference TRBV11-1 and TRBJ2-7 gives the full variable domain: EAEVAQSPRYKITEKSQAVAFWCDPISGHATLYWYRQILGQGPELLVQFQDESVVDDSQLPKDRFSAERLKGVDSTLKIQPAELGDSAMYLCASSRAVLYEQYFGPGTRLTVT.

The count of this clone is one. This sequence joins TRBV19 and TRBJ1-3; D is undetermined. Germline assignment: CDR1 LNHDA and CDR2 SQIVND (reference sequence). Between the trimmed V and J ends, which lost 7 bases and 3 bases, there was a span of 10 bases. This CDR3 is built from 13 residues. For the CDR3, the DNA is TGTGCCAGTACCTATACAAGTGGAAACACCATATATTTT. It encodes CASTYTSGNTIYF.

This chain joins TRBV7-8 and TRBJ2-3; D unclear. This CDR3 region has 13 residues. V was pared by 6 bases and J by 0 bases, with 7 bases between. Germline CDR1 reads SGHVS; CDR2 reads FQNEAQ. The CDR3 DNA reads TGTGCCAGCAGGGGGTCTAGCACAGATACGCAGTATTTT. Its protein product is CASRGSSTDTQYF.

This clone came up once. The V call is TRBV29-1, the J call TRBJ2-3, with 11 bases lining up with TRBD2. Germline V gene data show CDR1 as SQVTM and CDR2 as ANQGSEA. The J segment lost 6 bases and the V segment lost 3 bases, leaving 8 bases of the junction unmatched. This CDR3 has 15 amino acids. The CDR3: CSVDTSGSSGDTQYF. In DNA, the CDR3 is TGCAGCGTTGATACTAGCGGGAGCTCAGGGGATACGCAGTATTTT.

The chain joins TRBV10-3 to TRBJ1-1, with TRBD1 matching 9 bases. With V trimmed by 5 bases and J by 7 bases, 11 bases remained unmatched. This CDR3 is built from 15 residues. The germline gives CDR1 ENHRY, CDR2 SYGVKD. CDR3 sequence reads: CAISHRDRAANEAFF. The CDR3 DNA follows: TGTGCCATCAGTCACCGGGACAGGGCAGCAAATGAAGCTTTCTTT.

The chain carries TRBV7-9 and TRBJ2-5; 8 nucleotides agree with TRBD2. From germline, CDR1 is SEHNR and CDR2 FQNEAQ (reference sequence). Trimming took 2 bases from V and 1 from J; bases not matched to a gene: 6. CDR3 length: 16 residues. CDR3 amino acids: CASSLRAGGIQETQYF. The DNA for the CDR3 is TGTGCCAGCAGCTTACGGGCGGGAGGCATCCAAGAGACCCAGTACTTC.

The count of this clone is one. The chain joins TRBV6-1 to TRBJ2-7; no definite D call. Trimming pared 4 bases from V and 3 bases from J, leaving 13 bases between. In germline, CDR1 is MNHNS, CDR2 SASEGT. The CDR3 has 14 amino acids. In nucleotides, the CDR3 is TGTGCCAGCAGTGCAGGCCCCCCGAGCTACGAGCAGTACTTC. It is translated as CASSAGPPSYEQYF.

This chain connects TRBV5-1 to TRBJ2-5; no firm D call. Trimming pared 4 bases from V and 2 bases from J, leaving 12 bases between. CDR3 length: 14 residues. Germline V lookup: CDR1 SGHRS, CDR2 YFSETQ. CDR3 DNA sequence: TGCGCCAGCAGCACCAGGAACCCTCAAGAGACCCAGTACTTC. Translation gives CASSTRNPQETQYF.

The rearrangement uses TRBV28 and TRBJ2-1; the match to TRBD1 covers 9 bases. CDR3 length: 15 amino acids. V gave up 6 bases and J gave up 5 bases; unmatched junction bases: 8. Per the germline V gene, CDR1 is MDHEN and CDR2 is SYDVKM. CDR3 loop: CASSPGTGFDNEQFF. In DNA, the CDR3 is TGTGCCAGCAGCCCTGGGACAGGGTTTGACAATGAGCAGTTCTTC.

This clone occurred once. Here the CDR3 reads CASSLPSGTTDTQYF. The DNA of the CDR3 is TGTGCCAGCAGCTTACCTAGCGGAACTACAGATACGCAGTATTTT. This chain connects TRBV7-9 to TRBJ2-3; TRBD2 aligns across 7 bases. CDR1 SEHNR and CDR2 FQNEAQ come from the germline V gene (reference sequence). V lost 2 bases and J lost 3; bases outside the gene matches: 5. This CDR3 has 15 amino acids.

The CDR3 sequence is CASSPDRGGGYTF. The CDR3, as DNA: TGTGCCAGTAGTCCGGACAGGGGTGGCGGCTACACCTTC. The chain links TRBV19 to TRBJ1-2, with 9 nucleotides matching TRBD1. The CDR3 has 13 amino acids. The germline CDR1 and CDR2 sequences are LNHDA and SQIVND (reference sequence). The junction had 6 bases not matched to a gene; V was cut back by 5 bases and J by 8 bases.